The present entry profiles one T cell receptor beta chain with its context. Its antigen remains unknown. These data come from a study of T cells in localized non-small cell lung cancer. Trimming removed 4 bases at V and 6 bases at J, with 12 bases between. Germline assignment: CDR1 PRHDT and CDR2 FYEKMQ (reference sequence). CDR3 size: 14 residues. General observations from the study: Heterogeneity within the tumor remains possible, as just one region underwent sequencing. Adjacent uninvolved lung had the highest clonality, suggesting focused antigen responses. Appearances in adjacent lung were noted for a median roughly 58 of the top 100 tumor clones. Higher T cell density in the blood was associated with longer overall survival, whereas higher adjacent-lung clonality associated with shorter survival.

The data were produced by immunoSEQ multiplex PCR, yet TCRdb's version contains in-frame clones alone and is incomplete. In the table there are 45,000 to 50,000 clones, 85% to 90% of which are singletons. The V gene is TRBV13, the J gene TRBJ2-2, with D possibly TRBD2 on 6 matching bases. Sequencing was performed on PBMCs, taken before any cancer treatment. This TCR came from a man aged 40-75 years with stage II lung adenocarcinoma. CDR3 bases: TGTGCCAGCAGCTCCTCCGGGGACTCCGGGGAGCTGTTTTTT. It codes for CASSSSGDSGELFF.